This TCR beta chain derives from a study of glioma-infiltrating T cells. Worth noting for this clonotype: The antigen is undetermined.

Overall study findings and caveats: Non-neoplastic patients had below-expected tissue-blood divergence, while all gliomas exceeded expectation. Tissue and blood shared very few CDR3 sequences.

Amplification of TCR alpha and beta CDR3 regions from RNA used iRepertoire nested multiplex PCR. Input was roughly 100-450 ng of tissue mRNA or PBMC total RNA. From the multiplex PCR reads, TCRdb called clonotypes with MiXCR, one entry per CDR3 protein. This repertoire shows about 140,000 distinct CDR3 sequences, 39% found once; its top ten account for around 18%. This sequence was found in a human donor with low-grade glioma or glioblastoma, undergoing nonglioma brain surgery, or in good health (not recorded which). The sample was glioma tissue, nonneoplastic brain tissue, or PBMCs (not recorded which).

The CDR3 protein is CSAAGLAGGTYNEQFF. CDR3 in DNA: TGCAGCGCCGCCGGACTAGCGGGAGGAACCTACAATGAGCAGTTCTTC. The V gene is TRBV29-1, the J gene TRBJ2-1; TRBD2 aligns across 14 bases. CDR1 and CDR2 from the germline V gene are SQVTM and ANQGSEA. The CDR3 length is 16 residues. V dropped 7 bases and J dropped 2; count of bases not matched to a gene: 7.